Sequencing of this TCR beta chain was carried out in a study of T-cell memory formation after mild COVID-19. Study-wide results and caveats: Most CD4+ clones that shrank were in CM and EM, while CD8+ ones turned up in EMRA.

The sample holds many counts of this clonotype. The antigen remains unidentified. TCRdb itself ran the 5' RACE reads through MiXCR, one entry per CDR3 protein. The table includes over 45,000 distinct CDR3 sequences, around a quarter detected once. Sequencing was carried out using PBMCs or a T cell subset sorted from them (not recorded which). The source of this sequence is a man between 18 and 29 years old who had mild COVID-19 (a few samples of this study predate the infection). Cell type and time point are not known.

The CDR3 protein is CSAEAGASDTQYF. CDR3 DNA sequence: TGCAGTGCTGAAGCGGGGGCCTCAGATACGCAGTATTTT. The chain has TRBV20-1 and TRBJ2-3, with TRBD2 matching over 8 bases. Losses at the gene ends were 5 bases for V and 4 bases for J; bases not matched to a gene: 5. The CDR3 is made up of 13 amino acids. Germline-derived CDR1 and CDR2 are DFQATT and SNEGSKA (reference sequence).